This entry lists 3 T cell receptor beta chains sequenced from one sample in a study of human CD8 memory T cell subsets. By UMI-labeled 5' RACE, the TCR beta libraries were made. TCRdb reprocessed the 5' RACE reads; each CDR3 protein has one entry and no DNA is given. The clone table shows under 20,000 distinct CDR3 sequences, with the ten largest holding less than 6%. Sequencing was carried out using CD8+ T cells from PBMCs. The receptors derive from a human donor in good health.

The chain carries TRBV27 and TRBJ2-1; TCRdb lists TRBD2, though no DNA is available to test this call. The length of the CDR3 is 14 residues. The germline gives CDR1 MNHEY, CDR2 SMNVEV (reference sequence). CDR3 sequence reads: CASSLMGDYNEQFF.

The chain carries TRBV28 and TRBJ1-2. CDR1 and CDR2 (germline): MDHEN, SYDVKM. The CDR3 runs to 13 residues. The chain's CDR3 is CASSDRPSDGYTF.

J is TRBJ2-7 and V is TRBV5-4; TCRdb selects TRBD1, and the lack of DNA leaves this call unchecked. Germline V CDR1 and CDR2: SGHNT, YYREEE (reference sequence). This CDR3 contains 17 residues. This CDR3 reads CASSWGTGGSPTYEQYF.